The 8 T cell receptor beta chains reported below all come from one sample, sequenced in a study of long-term antiretroviral therapy in people with HIV (dated 2022 in TCRdb). The immunoSEQ hsTCRB v3.0 assay was used at survey level resolution to sequence the TRB variable region. TCRdb mirrors the immuneACCESS table, restricted to in-frame sequences. Some clones are absent from its copies; in checked studies, under half trace to an unresolved V gene, and the reason for the others is unknown. A total of approximately 35,000 clones appear in this sample, about 83% of them only once. In total, the top ten clones hold around 7.5% of the sample. The material sequenced was unsorted PBMCs, taken 2 years after starting antiretroviral therapy. The receptors come from a woman between 50 and 59 years old with HIV.

The chain couples TRBV10-2 to TRBJ2-1; TRBD1 matches at 9 bases. This CDR3 is 17 amino acids long. In germline, CDR1 is WSHSY, CDR2 SAAADI. The V gene end was trimmed by 6 bases and the J gene end by 8 bases; junction bases not matched to a gene: 17. Written as DNA, the CDR3 is TGCGCCAGCAGGATGGACCCCAATGGGGACAGGGAGTATGAGCAGTTCTTC. This sequence encodes CASRMDPNGDREYEQFF.

The chain has TRBV14 and TRBJ1-2, with D perhaps matching TRBD1 (6 bases). CDR1 is SGHDN and CDR2 is FVKESK in the germline V gene. The CDR3 is 13 residues long. Trimming removed 4 bases from V and 5 bases from J, with 11 bases in between. The CDR3 region is CASSRGGSYGYTF. For the CDR3, the DNA is TGTGCCAGCAGCCGGGGGGGCAGTTATGGCTACACCTTC.

The chain employs TRBV6-1 and TRBJ2-7, with D possibly matching TRBD1 (5 bases). Germline CDR1 is MNHNS and CDR2 is SASEGT. V was cut by 3 bases and J by 7 bases, with 13 bases left in between. CDR3 length equals 13 residues. For the CDR3, the DNA is TGTGCCAGCAGTGAGGTAACAGGAAGGGAGCAGTACGTC. Amino acid sequence: CASSEVTGREQYV.

V and J are TRBV18 and TRBJ2-3; tentative D call: TRBD2 (5 bases). The CDR3 is 14 amino acids. V lost 6 bases to trimming and J lost 0 bases, with 10 bases between them. The germline CDR1 and CDR2 sequences are KGHSH and LQKENI. CDR3 in DNA: TGTGCCAGCTCTCCGGGGAGCAGCACAGATACGCAGTATTTT. Encoded protein: CASSPGSSTDTQYF.

CDR3 nucleotide sequence: TGTGCCAGCAGGAGACACCCGAACACCGGGGAGCTGTTTTTT. This encodes CASRRHPNTGELFF. The V call is TRBV2, the J call TRBJ2-2; D is uncertain. The CDR3 has 14 residues. Trimming removed 6 bases from V and 0 bases from J, with 8 bases in between. In germline, CDR1 is SNHLY, CDR2 FYNNEI. The complete variable domain, with remaining parts taken from reference TRBV2 and TRBJ2-2, reads EPEVTQTPSHQVTQMGQEVILRCVPISNHLYFYWYRQILGQKVEFLVSFYNNEISEKSEIFDDQFSVERPDGSNFTLKIRSTKLEDSAMYFCASRRHPNTGELFFGEGSRLTVL.

This rearrangement joins TRBV9 to TRBJ2-2; 9 bases are a match to TRBD1. This CDR3 contains 15 residues. The germline V gene has CDR1 SGDLS and CDR2 YYNGEE. J gave up 7 bases and V 3 bases, and 7 bases lay outside the gene matches. As DNA, the CDR3 is TGTGCCAGCAGCGGGACACAGGGGGCTAGCGGGGAGCTGTTTTTT. Its translation: CASSGTQGASGELFF. Filled out from reference TRBV9 and TRBJ2-2, the complete variable domain reads DSGVTQTPKHLITATGQRVTLRCSPRSGDLSVYWYQQSLDQGLQFLIQYYNGEERAKGNILERFSAQQFPDLHSELNLSSLELGDSALYFCASSGTQGASGELFFGEGSRLTVL.

CDR3 protein: CASSLVSKTGELFF. In nucleotides, the CDR3 is TGTGCCAGCAGCTTAGTTTCAAAGACCGGGGAGCTGTTTTTT. The chain joins TRBV7-9 to TRBJ2-2; no reliable D call. Germline lookup yields CDR1 SEHNR and CDR2 FQNEAQ (reference sequence). V lost 1 base and J 5 bases, leaving 8 bases between the germline ends. The CDR3 extends over 14 amino acids.

The rearrangement uses TRBV7-9 and TRBJ2-1; 9 nucleotides align to TRBD2. CDR1 and CDR2 from the germline V gene are SEHNR and FQNEAQ (reference sequence). The CDR3 contains 16 residues. V gave up 5 bases and J gave up 4 bases; unmatched junction bases: 9. The CDR3 DNA reads as TGTGCCAGCAGCCTAAACCGCGGGGGGGTATACAATGAGCAGTTCTTC. Protein sequence: CASSLNRGGVYNEQFF. Full variable domain (rest looked up from reference TRBV7-9 and TRBJ2-1): DTGVSQNPRHKITKRGQNVTFRCDPISEHNRLYWYRQTLGQGPEFLTYFQNEAQLEKSRLLSDRFSAERPKGSFSTLEIQRTEQGDSAMYLCASSLNRGGVYNEQFFGPGTRLTVL.